Below, 27 T cell receptor beta chains from the same sample are listed, as sequenced in a study of CD8 T cells in ankylosing spondylitis. The antigens of these receptors remain unknown. Overall study results and limits: Typical of ankylosing spondylitis blood, it appeared, was a TCR beta motif of roughly eight highly homologous variants.

MiXCR, applied by TCRdb to the 5' RACE reads, yields one record per CDR3 protein. The table records hundreds of thousands of distinct CDR3 sequences, 12% of them present only once. The sequencing sample was made of blood, either unsorted or a sorted T cell fraction (not recorded which). The source is a male donor with ankylosing spondylitis.

This clonotype has ten or more counts. The V gene is TRBV12-3 or TRBV12-4, the J gene TRBJ2-2; D perhaps matches TRBD2 (6 bases). This CDR3 contains 14 residues. Between the trimmed V and J ends, which lost 8 bases and 0 bases, there was a span of 10 bases. CDR3 bases: TGTGCCAGCGGTATAGCGGCGAACACCGGGGAGCTGTTTTTT. It encodes CASGIAANTGELFF.

This clonotype has just a few counts. The chain recombines TRBV5-1 with TRBJ1-4; a weak D match, TRBD1 (6 bases). Germline V gene sequence: CDR1 SGHRS, CDR2 YFSETQ. V lost 2 bases and J lost 8, with 16 bases in between. The CDR3 loop spans 15 amino acids. CDR3 nucleotides: TGCGCCAGCAGCTTCTCCGGGACACCAGACGAAAAACTGTTTTTT. The encoded protein is CASSFSGTPDEKLFF.

Only a few counts were recorded for this clonotype. This chain connects TRBV6-2 or TRBV6-3 to TRBJ1-1; D unclear. The CDR3 runs to 15 residues. V lost 3 bases and J lost 3, with 14 bases in between. Looked up from germline, CDR1 is MNHEY and CDR2 is SVGEGT. The CDR3 coding sequence is TGTGCCAGCAGTTATCCGATAAGAGGGTACACTGAAGCTTTCTTT. Translated, it gives CASSYPIRGYTEAFF.

The chain employs TRBV4-3 and TRBJ2-3, with a weak D call TRBD2 (6 bases). The length of the CDR3 is 15 residues. With 3 bases removed from V and 4 bases from J, the gap between germline ends came to 14 bases. Germline assignment: CDR1 LGHNA and CDR2 YSLEER. As DNA, the CDR3 is TGCGCCAGCAGCCAGTCGTGGGGGGTCGCAGATACGCAGTATTTT. Translation gives CASSQSWGVADTQYF.

This clonotype was recorded a few times. The rearrangement uses TRBV15 and TRBJ1-1; tentative D call: TRBD1 (5 bases). This CDR3 spans 15 amino acids. The V end lost 0 bases, the J end lost 0 bases, and 8 bases lay between the germline ends. Germline loops: CDR1 LNHNV, CDR2 YYDKDF (reference sequence). This chain's CDR3 is CATSRDQGMNTEAFF. CDR3 in DNA: TGTGCCACCAGCAGAGATCAGGGAATGAACACTGAAGCTTTCTTT.

This clonotype was observed many times. This rearrangement joins TRBV6-2 or TRBV6-3 to TRBJ2-1; 7 positions agree with TRBD1. CDR3 length: 15 amino acids. J was trimmed by 3 bases and V by 6 bases; bases with no gene match: 8. CDR1 MNHEY and CDR2 SVGEGT come from the germline V gene. CDR3 in amino acids: CASRNGQDNYNEQFF. DNA for the CDR3: TGTGCCAGCAGGAATGGACAGGATAACTACAATGAGCAGTTCTTC.

The genes are TRBV12-3 or TRBV12-4 and TRBJ1-3; possible D gene TRBD1, 5 bases. Trimming left V 3 bases short and J 5 bases short, with 29 bases between. The CDR3 is made up of 20 amino acids. CDR3 in amino acids: CASSFTRSGLLVLRRNTIYF. The CDR3 DNA is TGTGCCAGCAGTTTCACGCGTTCAGGGCTTCTCGTACTTCGGCGAAACACCATATATTTT.

V usage is TRBV9 and J usage is TRBJ2-2, with a weak D call TRBD1 (5 bases). The length of the CDR3 is 15 residues. Deletions cut 0 bases from V and 2 bases from J, with 8 bases between. Germline lookup yields CDR1 SGDLS and CDR2 YYNGEE. This CDR3 is CASSVDRRNTGELFF. CDR3 coding DNA: TGTGCCAGCAGCGTAGACAGGAGAAACACCGGGGAGCTGTTTTTT.

This clonotype came up a few times. The genes are TRBV20-1 and TRBJ2-7; TRBD1 matches at 8 bases. Germline CDR1 DFQATT, CDR2 SNEGSKA (reference sequence). Trimming took 0 bases from V and 6 from J; bases not matched to a gene: 7. The CDR3 contains 14 residues. The DNA of the CDR3 is TGCAGTGCTAGAGAAGGCCGCCAGGGGGCCGAGCAGTACTTC. Protein: CSAREGRQGAEQYF.

This clonotype was detected only a few times. V is TRBV20-1 and J is TRBJ1-4; D is ambiguous. Germline values: CDR1 DFQATT, CDR2 SNEGSKA (reference sequence). This CDR3 is built from 15 residues. V gave up 5 bases and J gave up 3 bases, with 16 bases separating them. The CDR3 sequence: CSAHNPTGPNEKLFF. Here the CDR3 DNA reads TGCAGTGCTCATAACCCGACGGGCCCTAATGAAAAACTGTTTTTT.

The chain carries TRBV6-2 or TRBV6-3 and TRBJ2-7; D is ambiguous. The germline V gene encodes CDR1 MNHEY and CDR2 SVGEGT. The V and J ends lost 2 bases and 6 bases respectively, with 8 bases between them. This CDR3 is built from 12 residues. CDR3 protein: CASSYRLSEQYF. The CDR3 DNA sequence: TGTGCCAGCAGTTACAGGCTTAGCGAGCAGTACTTC.

The chain is built from TRBV7-2 and TRBJ2-7, with D unresolved. The germline V gene has CDR1 SGHTA and CDR2 FQGNSA. The CDR3 is 14 amino acids. With 3 bases removed from V and 5 bases from J, the gap between germline ends came to 14 bases. This CDR3 reads CASSFSRFVDEQYF. The DNA of the CDR3 is TGTGCCAGCAGCTTTAGCAGATTTGTAGACGAGCAGTACTTC.

This clonotype was counted only a few times. The chain is built from TRBV10-3 and TRBJ1-6; 8 bases line up with TRBD1. The trim removed 6 bases at V and 1 base at J, leaving 2 bases unmatched. The germline CDR1 and CDR2 sequences are ENHRY and SYGVKD. The CDR3 spans 15 residues. CDR3 nucleotides: TGTGCCATCAGAGACAGGGGTTCCTATAATTCACCCCTCCACTTT. Translated, it gives CAIRDRGSYNSPLHF.

This chain uses TRBV6-1 with TRBJ1-5; D is unclear. Trimming cost V 6 bases and J 2 bases, with 11 bases left between them. The CDR3 is 14 residues long. Germline CDR1 MNHNS, CDR2 SASEGT. CDR3 DNA: TGTGCCAGCAGGGGAGCTGCACGCAATCAGCCCCAGCATTTT. It specifies CASRGAARNQPQHF.

V and J are TRBV5-1 and TRBJ2-7; D might be TRBD1 (6 bases). V lost 1 base and J lost 5, with 13 bases in between. CDR1 and CDR2 (germline): SGHRS, YFSETQ. The CDR3 consists of 14 residues. CDR3 in DNA: TGCGCCAGCAGCTTGTTCGCAGGGGAGAACGAGCAGTACTTC. Translating it yields CASSLFAGENEQYF.

This clonotype was counted a few times. This chain connects TRBV6-5 to TRBJ2-1; 8 bases fit TRBD2. In germline, CDR1 is MNHEY, CDR2 SVGAGI. The CDR3 consists of 16 residues. V trimming: 2 bases; J trimming: 2 bases; junction bases outside the gene matches: 5. The CDR3 loop is CASSYGGAGAYNEQFF. Written as DNA, the CDR3 is TGTGCCAGCAGTTACGGTGGAGCGGGGGCCTACAATGAGCAGTTCTTC.

This clonotype has more than one count but fewer than ten. The V gene is TRBV15, the J gene TRBJ1-5; maybe TRBD1 (6 bases). The V end lost 3 bases, the J end lost 3 bases, and 15 bases lay between the germline ends. The CDR3 has 16 amino acids. The germline CDR1 and CDR2 sequences are LNHNV and YYDKDF (reference sequence). The CDR3 loop is CATSRVPGDPNQPQHF. The CDR3 nucleotides are TGTGCCACCAGCAGGGTTCCAGGGGACCCCAATCAGCCCCAGCATTTT.

The J gene is TRBJ2-1, the V gene TRBV28, with D unresolved. The ends were cut back, 0 bases at V and 8 bases at J, with 5 bases in the middle. Germline V gene lookup returns CDR1 MDHEN and CDR2 SYDVKM. The CDR3 runs to 12 residues. As DNA, the CDR3 is TGTGCCAGCAGTTTATGGGGCGATGAGCAGTTCTTC. This gives the protein CASSLWGDEQFF. The complete variable domain, with remaining parts taken from reference TRBV28 and TRBJ2-1, reads DVKVTQSSRYLVKRTGEKVFLECVQDMDHENMFWYRQDPGLGLRLIYFSYDVKMKEKGDIPEGYSVSREKKERFSLILESASTNQTSMYLCASSLWGDEQFFGPGTRLTVL.

The V call is TRBV11-1, the J call TRBJ2-1; 10 bases agree with TRBD2. Germline-derived CDR1 and CDR2 are SGHAT and FQDESV (reference sequence). The CDR3 length is 16 residues. V lost 5 bases and J lost 4; bases outside the gene matches: 8. CDR3 sequence: CASSLSSGLAYNEQFF. The DNA of the CDR3 is TGTGCCAGCAGCCTTAGTTCGGGACTAGCGTACAATGAGCAGTTCTTC. The full variable domain, completed using reference TRBV11-1 and TRBJ2-1, is EAEVAQSPRYKITEKSQAVAFWCDPISGHATLYWYRQILGQGPELLVQFQDESVVDDSQLPKDRFSAERLKGVDSTLKIQPAELGDSAMYLCASSLSSGLAYNEQFFGPGTRLTVL.

This clonotype was seen once. The V call is TRBV6-2 or TRBV6-3, the J call TRBJ1-2; D unresolved. Germline CDR1 is MNHEY and CDR2 is SVGEGT. There are 11 residues in the CDR3. Trimming pared 4 bases from V and 10 bases from J, leaving 10 bases between. DNA of the CDR3: TGTGCCAGCAGTTCCCCGCAGGCCTACACCTTC. Protein product: CASSSPQAYTF.

The sample holds a few counts of this clonotype. V gene TRBV20-1 combines with J gene TRBJ2-7, with D unresolved. Trimming removed 4 bases at V and 2 bases at J, with 9 bases between. The CDR3 is made up of 12 amino acids. Germline CDR1 reads DFQATT; CDR2 reads SNEGSKA (reference sequence). The CDR3 sequence: CSANTETYEQYF. In DNA form, the CDR3 reads TGCAGTGCTAACACCGAAACCTACGAGCAGTACTTC.

This clonotype was picked up many times. J is TRBJ1-1 and V is TRBV7-3; D is uncertain. Germline V gene sequence: CDR1 SGHTA, CDR2 FQGTGA. Trimming cost V 5 bases and J 6 bases, with 13 bases left between them. CDR3 size: 13 residues. Here the CDR3 reads CASSPQMRAEAFF. The CDR3, as DNA: TGTGCCAGCAGCCCCCAAATGAGGGCTGAAGCTTTCTTT.

This clonotype has only a few counts. The chain links TRBV6-1 to TRBJ2-7, with D unclear. Germline V gene lookup returns CDR1 MNHNS and CDR2 SASEGT. Deletions cut 6 bases from V and 5 bases from J, with 14 bases between. CDR3 size: 13 residues. DNA for the CDR3: TGTGCCAGCAGATTGTGGGAAAGCAACGAGCAGTACTTC. It encodes CASRLWESNEQYF.

This clonotype was seen more than once but under ten times. This chain joins TRBV7-8 and TRBJ1-3, with a possible D match to TRBD1 (6 bases). The CDR3 has 17 residues. The V gene lost 1 base and the J gene lost 0 bases, with 13 bases spanning the gap. Germline CDR1 is SGHVS and CDR2 is FQNEAQ. The CDR3 here is CASSLVWGGASGNTIYF. CDR3 nucleotides: TGTGCCAGCAGCTTAGTCTGGGGGGGGGCCTCTGGAAACACCATATATTTT.

The V call is TRBV5-1, the J call TRBJ1-1; 9 nucleotides agree with TRBD1. The CDR3 is 15 residues long. The germline V gene encodes CDR1 SGHRS and CDR2 YFSETQ. J lost 5 bases, V lost 3 bases, and 8 bases had no gene match. The DNA for the CDR3 is TGCGCCAGCAGCTATCCGGGACAGGGAATGACTGAAGCTTTCTTT. It encodes CASSYPGQGMTEAFF.

V usage is TRBV28 and J usage is TRBJ2-4; D might be TRBD2 (6 bases). V shed 5 bases and J shed 0 bases, with 14 bases lying between them. The CDR3 is 16 amino acids. Per the germline V gene, CDR1 is MDHEN and CDR2 is SYDVKM. CDR3 in DNA: TGTGCCAGCAGTCATGGAGGGGTTTTAGCCAAAAACATTCAGTACTTC. It yields the protein CASSHGGVLAKNIQYF.

Only a few counts were recorded for this clonotype. This rearrangement joins TRBV21-1 to TRBJ2-4; TRBD2, the table's D call, was not compared with the DNA. TRBV21-1 corresponds to a pseudogene. The CDR3 is made up of 15 amino acids. CDR3 amino acids: CASSKSTGPQNIQYF. DNA for the CDR3: TGTGCCAGCAGCAAATCTACGGGCCCGCAAAACATTCAGTACTTC.